This T cell receptor beta chain was recorded in a study of post-analysis software for immune sequencing data. Study-level points and caveats: When the samples were clustered directly with F measure, those that had been prepared in the same batch showed strong co-clustering. Diversity measured as normalized Chao1 was significantly lower in multiple sclerosis patients than in controls. In patients, five or six TRBV segments were more frequent than in controls, with TRBV5-6, TRBV5-1 and TRBV20-1 among them.

Every TCR beta cDNA library bore unique molecular identifiers. Each CDR3 protein gets one entry after TCRdb re-called the PCR reads with MiXCR. The table has some 890,000 distinct CDR3 sequences, approximately 57% seen once; the top ten hold roughly 4.4%. Concerning this clonotype itself: Its antigen is not known.

Trimming stripped 0 bases from V and 0 bases from J, with 10 bases between. Germline V gives CDR1 SGDLS, CDR2 YYNGEE. The CDR3 covers 16 residues. The rearrangement links TRBV9 to TRBJ2-1, with D unresolved. This TCR derives from a girl under 18 with multiple sclerosis. The sample consisted of blood. CDR3 DNA: TGTGCCAGCAGCGTAGCCGGTGGGCTCTCCTACAATGAGCAGTTCTTC. It is translated as CASSVAGGLSYNEQFF.